A single sample gave rise to the 21 T cell receptor beta chains below, sequenced in a study of regulatory T cells in long-lasting Graves disease listed by TCRdb under 2021. Libraries came from multiplex PCR. Sequencing instrument: Illumina HiSeq 4000. iRepertoire HTBI primers and Arm-PCR amplification of CDR3 regions were used to construct TCR beta libraries. TCRdb reran the public reads through fastp at Q25 and MiXCR, keeping productive beta chains. For every CDR3 protein sequence, its rows merge into one entry that carries the most common genes and DNA. Present in this sample are fewer than 600,000 distinct CDR3 sequences, around a fifth of which were seen just once. The ten most abundant clones make up around 13% of the sample. In the paper's terms, the time point label means: persistent/refractory GD, antithyroid drugs over 5 years with positive TRAb. For both TCR sequencing and RNA sequencing, RNA was extracted from PBMCs in TRIzol.

Here the sequenced sample was peripheral blood mononuclear cells (PBMCs), taken when the disease was refractory, from a patient treated with antithyroid drugs. The source of these receptors is a female donor with Graves disease.

This clonotype was seen many times. The gene calls are TRBV12-3 or TRBV12-4 and TRBJ1-1; D is undetermined. V dropped 6 bases and J dropped 5 bases, with 16 bases sitting between them. This CDR3 region has 14 residues. The CDR3 DNA reads as TGTGCCAGCAGCCTCGGGCCCGAAGAGACTGAAGCTTTCTTT. This codes for CASSLGPEETEAFF.

At least ten counts were recorded for this clonotype. The chain links TRBV7-2 to TRBJ2-4; 9 nucleotides agree with TRBD2. This CDR3 region has 16 residues. Trimming cost V 6 bases and J 6 bases; bases outside gene matches: 12. Germline V gene sequence: CDR1 SGHTA, CDR2 FQGNSA. The CDR3 reads CASSRQERGVRNIQYF. DNA for the CDR3: TGTGCCAGCAGTCGACAAGAGCGGGGGGTTAGAAACATTCAGTACTTC. Complete variable domain (other parts from reference TRBV7-2 and TRBJ2-4): GAGVSQSPSNKVTEKGKDVELRCDPISGHTALYWYRQSLGQGLEFLIYFQGNSAPDKSGLPSDRFSAERTGGSVSTLTIQRTQQEDSAVYLCASSRQERGVRNIQYFGAGTRLSVL.

The CDR3 reads CASSLGPGTAGHEQYF. The CDR3 DNA reads as TGTGCCAGCAGCTTGGGTCCCGGGACGGCGGGCCACGAGCAGTACTTC. The chain recombines TRBV11-1 with TRBJ2-7; D tentatively reads TRBD1 or TRBD2 (5 bases each). Trimming pared 3 bases from V and 5 bases from J, leaving 20 bases between. Germline loops: CDR1 SGHAT, CDR2 FQDESV (reference sequence). The CDR3 runs 16 residues.

In its sample, this clonotype was seen a few times. The chain couples TRBV6-5 to TRBJ1-5; no clear D. Germline V lookup: CDR1 MNHEY, CDR2 SVGAGI. The CDR3 contains 12 residues. V was trimmed by 0 bases and J by 6 bases, leaving 3 bases between them. Here the CDR3 reads CASSYSTQPQHF. The CDR3 nucleotides read TGTGCCAGCAGTTACTCGACTCAGCCCCAGCATTTT.

This clonotype was counted ten times or more. The rearrangement links TRBV7-2 to TRBJ2-7; TRBD2 matches at 11 bases. Germline V gene data show CDR1 as SGHTA and CDR2 as FQGNSA. The CDR3 runs to 15 residues. J was trimmed by 6 bases and V by 5 bases; bases with no gene match: 9. The chain's CDR3 is CASSETSGSRGEQYF. The CDR3 DNA reads as TGTGCCAGCAGCGAAACTAGCGGGAGTCGGGGCGAGCAGTACTTC.

CDR3 sequence: CASSVGQALETQYF. The CDR3 nucleotides read TGTGCCAGCAGCGTGGGACAGGCGTTAGAGACCCAGTACTTC. The chain links TRBV9 to TRBJ2-5, with TRBD1 matching 8 bases. V was clipped by 2 bases and J by 4 bases; unmatched bases: 4. This CDR3 comprises 14 residues. Germline CDR1 SGDLS, CDR2 YYNGEE.

The rearrangement joins TRBV19 to TRBJ1-4; TRBD1 is a possible D gene (5 bases). The V gene lost 5 bases and the J gene lost 7 bases, with 23 bases spanning the gap. CDR1 and CDR2 from the germline V gene are LNHDA and SQIVND (reference sequence). The CDR3 consists of 17 residues. CDR3 region: CASSSRRGRLQPEKLFF. As DNA, the CDR3 is TGTGCCAGTAGTTCCAGGAGGGGACGCCTCCAGCCTGAAAAACTGTTTTTT.

This clonotype was observed a few times. The chain carries TRBV11-3 and TRBJ2-2; D gene ambiguous. V was clipped by 3 bases and J by 1 base, with 6 bases between them. The germline V gene encodes CDR1 SGHNT and CDR2 YENEEA. The CDR3 covers 14 residues. The CDR3 is CASSFRKNTGELFF. In DNA form, the CDR3 reads TGTGCCAGCAGCTTTCGGAAGAACACCGGGGAGCTGTTTTTT.

This clonotype was observed many times. V and J are TRBV6-5 and TRBJ2-7; 10 positions match TRBD2. V lost 2 bases, J lost 4 bases, and 11 bases stayed unmatched. Per the germline V gene, CDR1 is MNHEY and CDR2 is SVGAGI. There are 17 residues in the CDR3. DNA of the CDR3: TGTGCCAGCAGTTACCTTAGCTCTAGCGGGAGAGCTTACGAGCAGTACTTC. It translates to CASSYLSSSGRAYEQYF.

This clonotype was counted ten times or more. This chain links TRBV7-2 with TRBJ2-7; either TRBD1 or TRBD2 may supply D (5 bases each). In germline, CDR1 is SGHTA, CDR2 FQGNSA. The V gene lost 3 bases and the J gene lost 0 bases, with 12 bases spanning the gap. CDR3 size: 15 residues. This chain's CDR3 is CASSLLGVSSYEQYF. DNA of the CDR3: TGTGCCAGCAGCTTGCTGGGGGTAAGCTCCTACGAGCAGTACTTC.

This clonotype was counted only a few times. The rearrangement uses TRBV7-2 and TRBJ2-7, with TRBD2 as a possible D gene (5 bases). The CDR3 sequence is 14 residues long. V lost 5 bases, J lost 2 bases, and 13 bases lay in between. Germline V gene lookup returns CDR1 SGHTA and CDR2 FQGNSA. CDR3 region: CASSPRGSPYEQYF. The CDR3 DNA reads TGTGCCAGCAGCCCACGCGGGTCCCCCTACGAGCAGTACTTC.

The rearrangement joins TRBV7-2 to TRBJ2-2; D is unclear. CDR3 length equals 13 residues. Trimming removed 3 bases at V and 9 bases at J, with 11 bases between. Germline assignment: CDR1 SGHTA and CDR2 FQGNSA. The CDR3 reads CASSFAPIRELFF. In DNA form, the CDR3 reads TGTGCCAGCAGCTTTGCACCCATCCGGGAGCTGTTTTTT.

This clonotype was counted ten times or more. The chain combines TRBV28 with TRBJ2-4; a weak D match, TRBD1 (7 bases). Trimming stripped 3 bases from V and 0 bases from J, with 15 bases between. Germline CDR1 is MDHEN and CDR2 is SYDVKM. This CDR3 is built from 17 residues. The CDR3 DNA follows: TGTGCCAGCAGTTTTCGCCGACAGGGACTAGCCAAAAACATTCAGTACTTC. Encoded protein: CASSFRRQGLAKNIQYF.

This clonotype was picked up a small number of times. This rearrangement joins TRBV6-1 to TRBJ2-6; 10 bases are shared with TRBD1. V shed 8 bases, J shed 4 bases, and the junction held 11 bases outside the gene matches. The germline CDR1 and CDR2 sequences are MNHNS and SASEGT. CDR3 length: 17 residues. The CDR3: CASGRTGGAAGANVLTF. DNA for the CDR3: TGTGCCAGCGGTAGGACAGGGGGAGCGGCAGGGGCCAACGTCCTGACTTTC.

The rearrangement links TRBV29-1 to TRBJ2-7, with 8 nucleotides matching TRBD2. Germline V lookup: CDR1 SQVTM, CDR2 ANQGSEA. V was pared by 4 bases and J by 1 base, with 3 bases of the junction left unmatched. The CDR3 spans 13 residues. CDR3 sequence: CSVGLAGSYEQYF. The CDR3 DNA sequence: TGCAGCGTTGGGTTAGCGGGGTCCTACGAGCAGTACTTC.

This clonotype showed up just a few times. The chain is built from TRBV2 and TRBJ2-2; the D gene is possibly TRBD1 (6 bases). The CDR3 length is 14 residues. Germline V gene data show CDR1 as SNHLY and CDR2 as FYNNEI. V gave up 6 bases and J gave up 5 bases, with 13 bases separating them. The CDR3 sequence: CASRGGHLTGELFF. The DNA of the CDR3 is TGTGCCAGCAGAGGGGGTCACCTAACCGGGGAGCTGTTTTTT.

The CDR3 DNA reads as TGTGCCAGCAGTCCCGGGAGGGGCAGGATTCAGCCCCAGCATTTT. This sequence encodes CASSPGRGRIQPQHF. The J gene is TRBJ1-5, the V gene TRBV6-2 or TRBV6-3; a possible D gene is TRBD1 (5 bases). The V end lost 5 bases, the J end lost 6 bases, and 17 bases lay between the germline ends. Germline lookup yields CDR1 MNHEY and CDR2 SVGEGT. The CDR3 extends over 15 amino acids.

The rearrangement uses TRBV28 and TRBJ1-5; D is unclear. V was cut by 3 bases and J by 2 bases, with 14 bases left in between. This CDR3 region has 16 residues. Germline lookup yields CDR1 MDHEN and CDR2 SYDVKM. The CDR3 nucleotides are TGTGCCAGCAGTTTTAATAGGATCCGGGGCAATCAGCCCCAGCATTTT. This sequence encodes CASSFNRIRGNQPQHF.

DNA of the CDR3: TGTGCCAGCAGCCAAGGACAGAAAAGATCCAACGTCCTGACTTTC. Translation gives CASSQGQKRSNVLTF. J is TRBJ2-6 and V is TRBV3-1; possibly TRBD1 for D (5 bases). The CDR3 extends over 15 amino acids. The germline CDR1 and CDR2 sequences are LGHDT and YNNKEL (reference sequence). The V and J ends lost 1 base and 8 bases respectively, with 12 bases between them.

This clonotype came up many times. In DNA form, the CDR3 reads TGTGCCAGCGCAAACACGCAGTATCGGGGCTACACCTTC. It encodes CASANTQYRGYTF. The rearrangement uses TRBV28 and TRBJ1-2; no definite D call. Germline V gives CDR1 MDHEN, CDR2 SYDVKM. The CDR3 runs to 13 residues. With 8 bases removed from V and 8 bases from J, the gap between germline ends came to 18 bases.

The sample holds a few counts of this clonotype. This chain connects TRBV24-1 to TRBJ2-2, with a tentative D call TRBD1 (6 bases). The germline gives CDR1 KGHDR, CDR2 SFDVKD. The CDR3 is 16 residues long. V was clipped by 9 bases and J by 0 bases, with 16 bases between them. The CDR3 nucleotides are TGTGCCACCGGAGTTGTTGACAGGACGAACACCGGGGAGCTGTTTTTT. Protein product: CATGVVDRTNTGELFF.